This T cell receptor (beta chain) is from a study of naive and memory T cell subsets. This clonotype was observed a few times. Its antigen is currently unknown. Overall study results and limits: Over 95% of naive TCR sequences appeared only once, unlike memory subsets. Gini index rose across naive, CM, EM and EMRA in CD4 and CD8.

The CDR3 extends over 14 amino acids. The germline gives CDR1 MNHNS, CDR2 SASEGT. Losses at the gene ends were 9 bases for V and 1 base for J; bases not matched to a gene: 6. The beta constant-region primer was an equimolar mix of two oligonucleotides covering TRBC1 and TRBC2. Ligated cDNA was amplified by four rounds of PCR with nested alpha and beta constant-region primers and SP2. TCRdb analysed the UMI-ligation and nested PCR reads with MiXCR anew, one entry per CDR3 protein. The data show 140,000 to 150,000 distinct CDR3 sequences, with about 18% seen just once and 0.14% to 0.15% held by the top ten.

Material for sequencing was naive CD4+ T cells from blood. The chain is built from TRBV6-1 and TRBJ2-7; TRBD1 matches 10 bases. The receptor was derived from a human donor in good health. Here the CDR3 reads CASKRDRGSYEQYF. In nucleotides, the CDR3 is TGTGCCAGTAAACGGGACAGGGGTTCCTACGAGCAGTACTTC.